Following are 5 T cell receptor beta chains from one sample sequenced in a study of graft-versus-host responses after intestinal transplantation. For these receptors, no antigen is known. Sequencing was performed with immunoSEQ multiplex PCR; in TCRdb, only in-frame clones are kept and a portion is missing. The table records tens of thousands of clones, more than 80% of them present only once. Sequenced here: unstimulated CD8+ T cells sorted from spleen or lymph node cells, sampled before intestinal transplant. These TCRs come from a human donor who received an intestinal transplant.

The V and J genes are TRBV6-6 and TRBJ1-3; D not certain. CDR1 and CDR2 from the germline V gene are MNHNY and SVGAGI (reference sequence). The CDR3 consists of 15 residues. The V and J ends lost 5 bases and 1 base respectively, with 12 bases between them. The CDR3 protein is CASSQLEVSGNTIYF. DNA for the CDR3: TGTGCCAGCAGTCAACTTGAGGTTTCTGGAAACACCATATATTTT.

V and J are TRBV9 and TRBJ2-1; TRBD1 might be the D (9 bases). Germline V gene sequence: CDR1 SGDLS, CDR2 YYNGEE. The CDR3 runs to 15 residues. The V and J ends lost 4 bases and 15 bases respectively, with 26 bases between them. The CDR3 nucleotides are TGTGCCAGCAGCCCAGACGGGACAGGGACTAGTCCGTCGTTCTTC. Residues: CASSPDGTGTSPSFF.

In this sample, this clone turned up a few times. The V call is TRBV7-9, the J call TRBJ1-5; weak D call: TRBD1 (5 bases). The CDR3 runs 12 residues. From germline, CDR1 is SEHNR and CDR2 FQNEAQ (reference sequence). Trimming took off 7 bases at V and 6 bases at J, with 10 bases between the two ends. The CDR3 is CASTGGGQPQHF. The CDR3 DNA sequence: TGTGCCAGCACTGGGGGAGGTCAGCCCCAGCATTTT.

The rearrangement joins TRBV21-1 to TRBJ2-3; TRBD2 is taken as the D call from the table, unchecked against the DNA. TRBV21-1 is given as a pseudogene. The CDR3 runs to 19 residues. In DNA, the CDR3 is TGTGCCAGCAGCACGCGGGGGGGACTAGCGGGCTTTAGCACAGATACGCAGTATTTT. The encoded protein is CASSTRGGLAGFSTDTQYF.

The rearrangement links TRBV30 to TRBJ1-1, with 10 bases fitting TRBD1. Germline CDR1 GTSNPN, CDR2 SVGIG (reference sequence). V dropped 2 bases and J dropped 1; count of bases not matched to a gene: 1. This CDR3 has 14 residues. The CDR3 loop is CAWSRQGANTEAFF. The CDR3 nucleotides are TGTGCCTGGAGTAGACAGGGGGCGAACACTGAAGCTTTCTTT.